Listed below are T cell receptor beta chains from one sample, sequenced in a study of STAT5B mutations in CD4+ large granular lymphocyte leukemia. Profiled with immunoSEQ multiplex PCR; TCRdb holds only in-frame clones, not every one. The repertoire holds 45,000 to 50,000 clones, with roughly 80% as singletons. Sequencing used CD4+ T cells from blood buffy coats. The source is a human donor in good health. Both conserved end residues are part of each CDR3. Fields, in order: CDR3 length, J gene, V gene, CDR3 protein.

>14|TRBJ2-7|TRBV2
CASSGSGGPYEQYF
>16|TRBJ2-1|TRBV5-1
CASRLFASGGGNEQFF
>16|TRBJ1-4|TRBV5-1
CASSLVSGEKDEKLFF
>16|TRBJ2-2|TRBV7-2
CASSLGTRGWTGELFF
>13|TRBJ1-2|TRBV6-6
CASSLTGEYGYTF
>13|TRBJ2-1|TRBV7-2
CASSLQPFYEQFF
>16|TRBJ2-7|TRBV9
CASSGGTSGTSYEQYF
>13|TRBJ1-2|TRBV14
CASSRLRATGYTF
>14|TRBJ2-1|TRBV6-1
CASSEGGGADEQFF
>15|TRBJ2-2|TRBV9
CASTPDRGNAGELFF
>16|TRBJ2-3|TRBV9
CASSVGRGRGTDTQYF
>17|TRBJ1-3|TRBV5-1
CASSLAPRGYSGNTIYF
>14|TRBJ1-4|TRBV4-1
CASSPVGANEKLFF
>15|TRBJ2-1|TRBV7-9
CASSQGTSGVNEQFF
>14|TRBJ2-7|TRBV6-5
CASSSSGHLYEQYF
>16|TRBJ2-7|TRBV4-2
CASSQQEGTGTYGQYF
>15|TRBJ1-1|TRBV15
CATSGGDWKNTEAFF
>16|TRBJ1-5|TRBV19
CASSIRDRASAQPQHF
>12|TRBJ1-2|TRBV6-5
CASREQGYGYTF
>15|TRBJ2-3|TRBV19
CASSPGGRRTDTQYF
>15|TRBJ2-7|TRBV4-2
CASSPLAGASYEQYF
>13|TRBJ2-7|TRBV7-3
CASSPGGSYEQYF
>13|TRBJ1-1|TRBV28
CASSLWGGTEAFF
>13|TRBJ2-5|TRBV5-1
CASKWTSEETQYF
>16|TRBJ1-1|TRBV29-1
CSVEDRGPSMNTEAFF
>16|TRBJ1-1|TRBV6-1
CASSEGMPLANTEAFF